This T cell receptor (beta chain) comes out of a study of T cells in Graves' hyperthyroidism and ophthalmopathy. This CDR3 is built from 15 residues. The germline CDR1 and CDR2 sequences are SGHVS and FNYEAQ. Trimming pared 4 bases from V and 3 bases from J, leaving 13 bases between. The study based diagnoses on clinical symptoms, serum thyroxine and TRAb, thyroid ultrasound and orbital computed tomography. Researchers took RNA transcripts and amplified the TCR beta CDR3 regions from them. TCR CDR3 regions were first amplified by RT-PCR with HTBI primers. TCRdb reanalysed the multiplex PCR reads using MiXCR and keeps one entry per CDR3 protein. This table has about 530,000 distinct CDR3 sequences, over 15% appearing once.

V usage is TRBV7-6 and J usage is TRBJ1-5; no firm D call. The sequenced material came from blood. The source is a woman younger than 35 with Graves' ophthalmopathy. The CDR3 DNA is TGTGCCAGCAGCTCGGGGTCCCGGACCAATCAGCCCCAGCATTTT. This codes for CASSSGSRTNQPQHF. Full variable domain (outside the CDR3, taken from reference TRBV7-6 and TRBJ1-5): GAGVSQSPRYKVTKRGQDVALRCDPISGHVSLYWYRQALGQGPEFLTYFNYEAQQDKSGLPNDRFSAERPEGSISTLTIQRTEQRDSAMYRCASSSGSRTNQPQHFGDGTRLSIL.